The rows below give T cell receptor beta chains drawn from one sample of a study of blood T cell repertoires in COVID-19. Clones were sequenced by immunoSEQ multiplex PCR, and TCRdb holds only the in-frame ones, with some missing. In the table there are approximately 170,000 clones, 74% of which are singletons. The sequenced material came from peripheral blood. These receptors all come from a woman of 80 years or more with acute or convalescent COVID-19. Each CDR3 is given without its conserved first and last residue. Fields, in order: CDR3 protein, clone size, J gene, D gene, V gene. A D gene is named only where the DNA matches it firmly. Rows give clone size only sometimes, using once, few, many, or a class for an expanded clone.

cdr3_aa: ASSLDTSGNYEQY; clone_size: .; j_call: TRBJ2-7; d_call: TRBD2; v_call: TRBV5-1
cdr3_aa: ASRKGTGDTGELF; clone_size: .; j_call: TRBJ2-2; d_call: TRBD1; v_call: TRBV6-5
cdr3_aa: ASSLVSSDHEAF; clone_size: .; j_call: TRBJ1-1; d_call: .; v_call: TRBV7-9
cdr3_aa: ASSLSGSRNEQF; clone_size: .; j_call: TRBJ2-1; d_call: TRBD2; v_call: TRBV3-1/TRBV3-2
cdr3_aa: ASSKRSSGANVLT; clone_size: .; j_call: TRBJ2-6; d_call: .; v_call: TRBV7-9
cdr3_aa: ASSRREERNEQF; clone_size: .; j_call: TRBJ2-1; d_call: TRBD2; v_call: TRBV19
cdr3_aa: ASSLTGLGSNQPQH; clone_size: .; j_call: TRBJ1-5; d_call: .; v_call: TRBV19
cdr3_aa: ASSAGTSGETQY; clone_size: .; j_call: TRBJ2-5; d_call: TRBD2; v_call: TRBV9
cdr3_aa: ASSLGGVPYNEQF; clone_size: .; j_call: TRBJ2-1; d_call: TRBD2; v_call: TRBV3-1/TRBV3-2
cdr3_aa: ASSSRTGGLTGELF; clone_size: .; j_call: TRBJ2-2; d_call: TRBD1; v_call: TRBV28
cdr3_aa: ASSPELAGFSSYNEQF; clone_size: .; j_call: TRBJ2-1; d_call: TRBD2; v_call: TRBV18
cdr3_aa: ASNPGWTSGRESSYEQY; clone_size: few; j_call: TRBJ2-7; d_call: TRBD2; v_call: TRBV27
cdr3_aa: ASRAGTGSYNEQF; clone_size: .; j_call: TRBJ2-1; d_call: TRBD1; v_call: TRBV19
cdr3_aa: ATTPYGVNYGYT; clone_size: .; j_call: TRBJ1-2; d_call: .; v_call: TRBV19
cdr3_aa: ASSPPMELAGYT; clone_size: .; j_call: TRBJ1-2; d_call: .; v_call: TRBV28
cdr3_aa: ASSSNDQPQH; clone_size: .; j_call: TRBJ1-5; d_call: .; v_call: TRBV28
cdr3_aa: ASRDNVSGGETQY; clone_size: .; j_call: TRBJ2-5; d_call: .; v_call: TRBV2